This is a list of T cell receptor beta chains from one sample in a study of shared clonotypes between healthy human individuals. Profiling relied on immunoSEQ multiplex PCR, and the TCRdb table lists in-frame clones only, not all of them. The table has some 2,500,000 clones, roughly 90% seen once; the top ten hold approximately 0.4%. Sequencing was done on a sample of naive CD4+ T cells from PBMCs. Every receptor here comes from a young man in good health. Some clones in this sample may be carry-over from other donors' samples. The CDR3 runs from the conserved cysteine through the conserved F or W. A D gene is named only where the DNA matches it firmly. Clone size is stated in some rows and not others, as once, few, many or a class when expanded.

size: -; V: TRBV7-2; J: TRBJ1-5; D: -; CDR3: CASSLRRGSNQPQHF; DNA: TGTGCCAGCAGCTTACGAAGGGGGAGCAATCAGCCCCAGCATTTT
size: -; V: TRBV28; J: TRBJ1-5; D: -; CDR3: CASTQSGPQHF; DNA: TGTGCCAGCACCCAGTCTGGGCCCCAGCATTTT
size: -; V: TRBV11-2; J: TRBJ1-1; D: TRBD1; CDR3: CASSTTGGKTEAFF; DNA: TGTGCCAGCAGTACTACAGGGGGAAAAACTGAAGCTTTCTTT
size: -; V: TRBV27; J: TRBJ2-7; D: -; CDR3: CASSPKKGFRSYEQYF; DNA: TGTGCCAGCAGTCCAAAAAAGGGTTTTCGTTCCTACGAGCAGTACTTC
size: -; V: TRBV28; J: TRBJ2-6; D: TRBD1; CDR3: CASSLSGQVNPLNSGANVLTF; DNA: TGTGCCAGCAGTTTATCCGGACAGGTAAACCCCCTGAACTCTGGGGCCAACGTCCTGACTTTC
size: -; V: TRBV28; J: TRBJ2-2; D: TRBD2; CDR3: CASSWRLAGVGGELFF; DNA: TGTGCCAGCAGTTGGAGACTAGCGGGAGTCGGCGGGGAGCTGTTTTTT
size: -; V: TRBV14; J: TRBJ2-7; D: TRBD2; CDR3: CASSRRGALSEQYF; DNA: TGTGCCAGCAGCCGGCGGGGGGCTCTCAGCGAGCAGTACTTC
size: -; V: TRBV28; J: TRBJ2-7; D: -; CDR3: CASTPRQPYEQYF; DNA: TGTGCCAGCACCCCGAGGCAGCCCTACGAGCAGTACTTC
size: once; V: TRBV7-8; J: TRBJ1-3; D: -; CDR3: CASSLVAGNTIYF; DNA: TGTGCCAGCAGCTTAGTAGCGGGAAACACCATATATTTT
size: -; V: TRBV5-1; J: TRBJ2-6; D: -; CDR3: CASSQDSSGANVLTF; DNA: TGCGCCAGCAGCCAAGACAGCTCTGGGGCCAACGTCCTGACTTTC
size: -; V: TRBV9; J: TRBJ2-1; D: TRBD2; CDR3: CASSVSMGLAGNYNEQFF; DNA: TGTGCCAGCAGCGTATCCATGGGACTAGCGGGGAACTACAATGAGCAGTTCTTC
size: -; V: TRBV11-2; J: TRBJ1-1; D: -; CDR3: CASRLHPSSTEAFF; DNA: TGTGCCAGCAGGTTACACCCAAGCAGCACTGAAGCTTTCTTT
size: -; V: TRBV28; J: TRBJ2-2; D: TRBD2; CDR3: CASTASGRNTGELFF; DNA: TGTGCCAGCACCGCTAGCGGGAGGAACACCGGGGAGCTGTTTTTT
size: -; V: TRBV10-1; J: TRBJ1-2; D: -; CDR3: CASSESPSMGPANYGYTF; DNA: TGCGCCAGCAGTGAGTCTCCGTCCATGGGCCCTGCTAACTATGGCTACACCTTC
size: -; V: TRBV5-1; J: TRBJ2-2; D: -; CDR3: CASSLQIGGNAGELFF; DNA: TGCGCCAGCAGCTTGCAGATAGGCGGGAACGCCGGGGAGCTGTTTTTT
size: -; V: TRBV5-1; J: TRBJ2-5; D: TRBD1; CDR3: CASSLTGDRETQYF; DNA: TGCGCCAGCAGCCTTACAGGGGACCGGGAGACCCAGTACTTC
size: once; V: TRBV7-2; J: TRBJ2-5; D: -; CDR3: CASSPGVGDGPRRETQYF; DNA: TGTGCCAGCAGCCCAGGGGTGGGGGACGGTCCGAGGCGGGAGACCCAGTACTTC
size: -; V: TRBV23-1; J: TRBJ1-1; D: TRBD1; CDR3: CASSPGGANTEAFF; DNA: TGCGCCAGCAGCCCAGGGGGGGCTAACACTGAAGCTTTCTTT
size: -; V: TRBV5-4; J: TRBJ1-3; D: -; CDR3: CASSPGHAAGNTIYF; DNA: TGTGCCAGCAGCCCGGGACACGCGGCAGGAAACACCATATATTTT
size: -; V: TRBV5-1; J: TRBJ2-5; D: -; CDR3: CASSLDVEETQYF; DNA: TGCGCCAGCAGCTTGGATGTAGAAGAGACCCAGTACTTC